These 5 T cell receptor beta chains were sequenced from one sample in a study of T cells in Graves' hyperthyroidism and ophthalmopathy (dated by TCRdb to the late 2010s). The library relied on multiplex PCR. The data were produced on an Illumina HiSeq 2000. The TCR beta CDR3 regions were amplified from the RNA transcripts. For the first round of RT-PCR on the TCR CDR3, the HTBI primer set was used together with the Qiagen OneStep RT-PCR kit. TCRdb's own reprocessing of the public reads used fastp at Q25 and MiXCR and kept productive beta chains. Rows are combined by CDR3 protein, so each entry shows the most common genes and DNA. The sample table lists 340,000 or so distinct CDR3 sequences, 18% of them with a count of one. Around 50% of the sample rests with the top ten. The sequencing sample was made of blood. These receptors were obtained from a woman in her forties or fifties with Graves' hyperthyroidism.

The rearrangement links TRBV6-4 to TRBJ2-6; 11 positions agree with TRBD1. Trimming removed 8 bases from V and 1 base from J; junction bases left unmatched: 4. CDR1 is MRHNA, CDR2 SNTAGT, per germline. This CDR3 contains 16 residues. CDR3 sequence: CASGTGGPSGANVLTF. In DNA form, the CDR3 reads TGTGCCAGCGGGACAGGGGGGCCGTCTGGGGCCAACGTCCTGACTTTC.

The table lists this clonotype with many counts. This rearrangement joins TRBV20-1 to TRBJ2-5; TRBD1 matches 9 bases. Looked up from germline, CDR1 is DFQATT and CDR2 is SNEGSKA (reference sequence). The junction had 8 bases not matched to a gene; V was cut back by 5 bases and J by 4 bases. The CDR3 runs 14 residues. CDR3 coding DNA: TGCAGTGCTCTACGCCAGGACAGGGGAGAGACCCAGTACTTC. Protein sequence: CSALRQDRGETQYF.

This clonotype was seen a few times. The CDR3 DNA sequence: TGTGCCAGCAGCCGGGTCGGGGGGGATAATTCACCCCTCCACTTT. Translation gives CASSRVGGDNSPLHF. The rearrangement joins TRBV5-4 to TRBJ1-6; the D gene is possibly TRBD1 (5 bases). CDR1 and CDR2 from the germline V gene are SGHNT and YYREEE (reference sequence). The CDR3 loop spans 15 amino acids. Trimming took 4 bases from V and 5 from J, leaving 13 bases between them.

This clonotype occurred a few times. The V and J genes are TRBV4-2 and TRBJ1-5, with D uncertain. Trimming cost V 0 bases and J 5 bases, with 5 bases left between them. This CDR3 is built from 13 residues. CDR1 and CDR2 from the germline V gene are LGHNA and YNFKEQ. CDR3 loop: CASSQDEYQPQHF. The CDR3 DNA reads as TGTGCCAGCAGCCAAGATGAATATCAGCCCCAGCATTTT.

On this clonotype: An end of the junction differs from the germline gene, which may be a read error. CDR3 region: CASTLGQASNSPLHF. For the CDR3, the DNA is TGCGCCAGCACCCTTGGACAGGCTTCTAATTCACCCCTCCACTTT. The genes are TRBV11-2 and TRBJ1-6; 7 nucleotides line up with TRBD1. The CDR3 sequence is 15 residues long. CDR1 and CDR2 (germline): SGHAT, FQNNGV.